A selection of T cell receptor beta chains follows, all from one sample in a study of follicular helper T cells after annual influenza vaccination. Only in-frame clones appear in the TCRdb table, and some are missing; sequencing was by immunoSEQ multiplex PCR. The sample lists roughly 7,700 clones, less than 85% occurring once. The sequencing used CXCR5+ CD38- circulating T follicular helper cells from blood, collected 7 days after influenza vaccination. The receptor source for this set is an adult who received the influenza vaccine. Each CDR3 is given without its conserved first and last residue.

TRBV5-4	ASSTAPGTGGEKLF
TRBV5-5	ASSSRDRHNEQF
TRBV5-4	ASSPTSTSEETQY
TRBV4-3	ASSHSGLGEGETQY
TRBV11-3	ASSLSFQGARETQY
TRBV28	ASSPTNGAKNIQY
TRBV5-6	ASSRDASSSNYGYT
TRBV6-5	ATRQGDIQY
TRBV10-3	AIRTGAQNTEAF
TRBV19	ASKLSAGAGANVLT
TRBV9	ASSHLAGVYNEQF
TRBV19	ASSILRGNYGYT
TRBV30	AWSPGQGFIPETQY
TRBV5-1	ASSPGQGGEKLF
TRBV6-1	ATGGGVGQPQH
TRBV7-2	ASSGAPTYYGYT
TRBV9	ASSLGGAIAF
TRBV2	ASTTRLFTEAF
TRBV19	ASSISGTDTEAF
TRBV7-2	ASSSGGGRSGYT
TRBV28	ASSFRARGEQY
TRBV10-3	ATEEGEAFYNEQF
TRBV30	AWSVDRTSGGNNEQF
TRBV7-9	ASVTRNNEQF
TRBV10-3	AISEEARNYGYT
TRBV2	ASSEARTNQPQH
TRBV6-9	ASRKGQYNSPLH
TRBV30	AWSVKAANTEAF
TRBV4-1	ASSQDTPPSGSLSSGNTIY
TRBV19	ASSTPLGDSTDTQY
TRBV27	ASSPRGASPLH
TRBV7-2	ASSLGQGNNQPQH
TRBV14	ASSHDPAGSQY
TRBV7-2	ASRPQQGHYGYT
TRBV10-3	AISNRGRGETQY
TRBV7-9	ASSSGTAENQPQH
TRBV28	ASSSHIPTRTRGYGYT
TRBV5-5	ASSPWGGLAGTDTQY
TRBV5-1	ASPWNTEAF
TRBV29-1	SVEEGRGTGFLGYGYT
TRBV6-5	ASSSSGVGTDTQY
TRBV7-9	AGRTENTGELF
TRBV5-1	ASSPGGDTDTQY
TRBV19	ASSMTGSLNTEAF
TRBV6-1	ASSPTGGGYNEQF
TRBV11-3	ASSTASGVSTDTQY
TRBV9	ASSQYSNQPQH
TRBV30	AGRRGRGGLTDTQY
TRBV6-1	ASSIGPPGIDTQY
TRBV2	ASSYKRGATDTQY
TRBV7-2	ASSWGQGPNEQF
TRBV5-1	ASSLAPSGGRRVIDTQY
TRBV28	ASSFRRVRDNEQF
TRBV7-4	ASSLMVVGLAEPFGYEQY
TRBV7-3	ASSFAVNTEAF
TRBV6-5	ASSYSTDSYEQY
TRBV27	ASTTRDRVGGYT